The 30 T cell receptor beta chains below come from one sample, sequenced in a study of T cells in localized non-small cell lung cancer. Repertoires were generated with immunoSEQ multiplex PCR, while TCRdb's copy carries only in-frame clones and drops some. Counted here are tens of thousands of clones, about nine tenths occurring once; the ten biggest clones make up more than 14%. Sample: peripheral blood, taken before any cancer treatment. The receptors were sampled from a man between 40 and 69 years old with stage I squamous cell lung carcinoma.

The chain joins TRBV5-1 to TRBJ2-1, with D perhaps matching TRBD1 (5 bases). Germline CDR1 and CDR2: SGHRS and YFSETQ. This CDR3 has 13 residues. Trimming removed 0 bases from V and 7 bases from J, with 8 bases in between. In DNA form, the CDR3 reads TGCGCCAGCAGCTTGGACAGGACGAATGAGCAGTTCTTC. It translates to CASSLDRTNEQFF.

The rearrangement uses TRBV6-1 and TRBJ1-2; weak D call: TRBD1 (5 bases). Trimming shortened V by 0 bases and J by 3 bases, and 17 bases separated the two germline ends. The CDR3 consists of 17 residues. Germline V gene lookup returns CDR1 MNHNS and CDR2 SASEGT. This CDR3 is CASSEAMNRWGDYGYTF. The CDR3 nucleotides are TGTGCCAGCAGTGAAGCTATGAATCGGTGGGGGGACTATGGCTACACCTTC.

The chain recombines TRBV5-1 with TRBJ2-3; tentative D call: TRBD2 (7 bases). The CDR3 length is 15 residues. Trimming removed 3 bases from V and 2 bases from J, with 13 bases in between. Per germline, CDR1 SGHRS and CDR2 YFSETQ. CDR3 sequence reads: CASSSGGYPTDTQYF. The CDR3 DNA reads TGCGCCAGCAGCTCGGGGGGCTACCCCACAGATACGCAGTATTTT.

V is TRBV11-1 and J is TRBJ2-5; TRBD1 matches at 7 bases. The CDR3 totals 15 residues. Germline CDR1 and CDR2: SGHAT and FQDESV (reference sequence). J lost 2 bases, V lost 4 bases, and 7 bases had no gene match. The CDR3 bases are TGTGCCAGCAGCTCGAGGGACAGCCCGCAAGAGACCCAGTACTTC. As protein: CASSSRDSPQETQYF.

The V and J genes are TRBV30 and TRBJ2-1; perhaps TRBD1 as D (6 bases). This CDR3 has 14 amino acids. Germline V gene sequence: CDR1 GTSNPN, CDR2 SVGIG (reference sequence). The V end was cut by 3 bases, the J end by 4 bases, with 13 bases between. The CDR3 DNA sequence: TGTGCCTGGAGCGCGGACAGCAATTACAATGAGCAGTTCTTC. As protein: CAWSADSNYNEQFF.

The chain employs TRBV7-9 and TRBJ2-1; D tentatively reads TRBD1 or TRBD2 (5 bases each). CDR1 and CDR2 from the germline V gene are SEHNR and FQNEAQ (reference sequence). Trimming shortened V by 5 bases and J by 8 bases, and 10 bases separated the two germline ends. CDR3 size: 12 residues. Written as DNA, the CDR3 is TGTGCCAGCAGCATCAGAGGGGATGAGCAGTTCTTC. It yields the protein CASSIRGDEQFF.

V and J are TRBV2 and TRBJ2-7; the D is unclear. Germline lookup yields CDR1 SNHLY and CDR2 FYNNEI. Trimming left V 10 bases short and J 6 bases short, with 19 bases between. CDR3 length equals 13 residues. CDR3 region: CATTRRLFFEQYF. The CDR3, as DNA: TGTGCCACCACACGGCGCCTGTTTTTCGAGCAGTACTTC.

The V call is TRBV10-3, the J call TRBJ2-3, with a possible D match to TRBD1 (8 bases). V was clipped by 6 bases and J by 5 bases, with 15 bases between them. The CDR3 loop spans 14 amino acids. Germline loops: CDR1 ENHRY, CDR2 SYGVKD. CDR3 in amino acids: CAIREQGEGDTQYF. CDR3 bases: TGTGCCATCAGGGAACAGGGGGAGGGAGATACGCAGTATTTT.

This chain connects TRBV29-1 to TRBJ1-2; 7 positions match TRBD1. The CDR3 consists of 15 residues. The V gene end was trimmed by 0 bases and the J gene end by 5 bases; junction bases not matched to a gene: 9. Germline-derived CDR1 and CDR2 are SQVTM and ANQGSEA. The CDR3: CSVEEGGRGGYGYTF. In DNA, the CDR3 is TGCAGCGTTGAAGAAGGGGGCAGGGGAGGATATGGCTACACCTTC.

V is TRBV14 and J is TRBJ1-1; tentatively, D is TRBD1 (6 bases). Germline V gene data show CDR1 as SGHDN and CDR2 as FVKESK. V was shortened by 2 bases and J by 1 base, with 14 bases between the two germline ends. The CDR3 spans 16 residues. CDR3 region: CASSQQQGFGNTEAFF. The CDR3 bases are TGTGCCAGCAGCCAACAACAGGGATTTGGGAACACTGAAGCTTTCTTT.

In this sample, this clone turned up a few times. This chain links TRBV28 with TRBJ1-1, with TRBD1 matching over 7 bases. Germline trimming cut 8 bases from V and 1 base from J; bases unmatched to any gene: 4. Looked up from germline, CDR1 is MDHEN and CDR2 is SYDVKM. The CDR3 runs 13 residues. In nucleotides, the CDR3 is TGTGCCAGCGGAGGGACAGCGAACACTGAAGCTTTCTTT. This translates into CASGGTANTEAFF.

This clone was counted once. J is TRBJ2-1 and V is TRBV14; perhaps TRBD2 as D (5 bases). The V gene's germline CDR1 is SGHDN and CDR2 FVKESK. CDR3 size: 12 residues. V was clipped by 1 base and J by 15 bases, with 13 bases between them. The CDR3 protein is CASSQAGIDLFF. Here the CDR3 DNA reads TGTGCCAGCAGCCAAGCGGGAATTGATTTGTTCTTC.

The chain joins TRBV6-1 to TRBJ1-5; a weak D match, TRBD1 (5 bases). The germline V and J ends were trimmed by 9 bases and 7 bases, with 22 bases remaining between them. Germline V gives CDR1 MNHNS, CDR2 SASEGT. This CDR3 contains 15 residues. The CDR3 here is CASILMVAAGQPQHF. The CDR3 DNA reads TGTGCCAGTATACTTATGGTCGCAGCAGGGCAGCCCCAGCATTTT.

This chain joins TRBV2 and TRBJ1-2; 8 bases match TRBD1. V dropped 11 bases and J dropped 2; count of bases not matched to a gene: 4. The germline gives CDR1 SNHLY, CDR2 FYNNEI. The CDR3 has 12 residues. CDR3 in DNA: TGTGCCCTTTGGACAGGGAACTATGGCTACACCTTC. Protein: CALWTGNYGYTF.

This chain uses TRBV5-1 with TRBJ2-6; D not certain. Trimming pared 5 bases from V and 0 bases from J, leaving 12 bases between. This CDR3 spans 16 amino acids. CDR1 SGHRS and CDR2 YFSETQ come from the germline V gene. The CDR3, as DNA: TGCGCCAGCAGTTCGCCATTGAGCTCTGGGGCCAACGTCCTGACTTTC. Translation: CASSSPLSSGANVLTF.

The chain recombines TRBV7-9 with TRBJ1-2; D is perhaps TRBD1 (5 bases). The germline V and J ends were trimmed by 2 bases and 2 bases, with 15 bases remaining between them. CDR3 length equals 16 residues. The germline V gene has CDR1 SEHNR and CDR2 FQNEAQ (reference sequence). The CDR3 is CASSLLGSGANYGYTF. CDR3 nucleotide sequence: TGTGCCAGCAGCTTATTAGGATCTGGGGCCAACTATGGCTACACCTTC.

Sample share makes this clone medium-sized. The rearrangement links TRBV7-9 to TRBJ2-7; the D gene is possibly TRBD2 (6 bases). V lost 5 bases to trimming and J lost 7 bases, with 18 bases between them. In germline, CDR1 is SEHNR, CDR2 FQNEAQ (reference sequence). This CDR3 is built from 14 residues. The CDR3 nucleotides are TGTGCCAGCAGCGACCGGGGGTCCCCTCGGGAGCAGTACTTC. Translated, it gives CASSDRGSPREQYF.

This clone was detected only a few times. The chain is built from TRBV7-9 and TRBJ1-2, with 10 bases lining up with TRBD1. From germline, CDR1 is SEHNR and CDR2 FQNEAQ (reference sequence). CDR3 length: 12 residues. The V gene end was trimmed by 8 bases and the J gene end by 7 bases; junction bases not matched to a gene: 4. The CDR3 DNA sequence: TGTGCCAGCGCGGACAGGGGGGTTGGCTACACCTTC. This translates into CASADRGVGYTF.

The gene calls are TRBV28 and TRBJ1-4, with D tentatively TRBD1 (5 bases). The CDR3 has 15 amino acids. Germline V gene data show CDR1 as MDHEN and CDR2 as SYDVKM. Trimming shortened V by 5 bases and J by 1 base, and 11 bases separated the two germline ends. The CDR3 loop is CASSPMGGTNEKLFF. The CDR3, as DNA: TGTGCCAGCAGTCCCATGGGGGGAACTAATGAAAAACTGTTTTTT.

CDR3 coding DNA: TGTGCCAGCAGTTACGACAGGGGTTACAATGAGCAGTTCTTC. It translates to CASSYDRGYNEQFF. V is TRBV6-5 and J is TRBJ2-1; 8 nucleotides match TRBD1. The CDR3 is 14 amino acids. V trimming: 2 bases; J trimming: 4 bases; junction bases outside the gene matches: 1. Germline CDR1 and CDR2: MNHEY and SVGAGI.

The chain couples TRBV18 to TRBJ2-5, with D unclear. This CDR3 comprises 14 residues. The germline gives CDR1 KGHSH, CDR2 LQKENI. V was cut by 5 bases and J by 0 bases, with 10 bases left in between. This chain's CDR3 is CASSELGYQETQYF. DNA for the CDR3: TGTGCCAGCTCAGAGCTAGGGTACCAAGAGACCCAGTACTTC. The full variable domain, its missing parts supplied by reference TRBV18 and TRBJ2-5, is NAGVMQNPRHLVRRRGQEARLRCSPMKGHSHVYWYRQLPEEGLKFMVYLQKENIIDESGMPKERFSAEFPKEGPSILRIQQVVRGDSAAYFCASSELGYQETQYFGPGTRLLVL.

The CDR3 sequence: CASSFGTRTDTQYF. The CDR3 region has the DNA TGTGCCAGCAGTTTCGGGACCCGCACAGATACGCAGTATTTT. This chain joins TRBV27 and TRBJ2-3, with D perhaps TRBD1 or TRBD2 (5 bases each). V was cut by 3 bases and J by 1 base, with 8 bases left in between. Germline CDR1 and CDR2: MNHEY and SMNVEV (reference sequence). The CDR3 contains 14 residues.

The rearrangement joins TRBV4-2 to TRBJ1-5; D is unclear. The CDR3 consists of 14 residues. V shed 0 bases and J shed 2 bases, with 5 bases lying between them. CDR1 LGHNA and CDR2 YNFKEQ come from the germline V gene. CDR3 sequence: CASSQDKGNQPQHF. CDR3 nucleotides: TGTGCCAGCAGCCAAGATAAGGGCAATCAGCCCCAGCATTTT.

The J gene is TRBJ2-3, the V gene TRBV14; possible D gene TRBD2, 6 bases. This CDR3 is built from 17 residues. Trimming pared 0 bases from V and 2 bases from J, leaving 15 bases between. In germline, CDR1 is SGHDN, CDR2 FVKESK. CDR3 region: CASSQDPRGRYTDTQYF. CDR3 nucleotide sequence: TGTGCCAGCAGCCAAGATCCACGGGGGAGGTACACAGATACGCAGTATTTT. The whole variable domain, remainder taken from reference TRBV14 and TRBJ2-3, is EAGVTQFPSHSVIEKGQTVTLRCDPISGHDNLYWYRRVMGKEIKFLLHFVKESKQDESGMPNNRFLAERTGGTYSTLKVQPAELEDSGVYFCASSQDPRGRYTDTQYFGPGTRLTVL.

V is TRBV5-6 and J is TRBJ2-4, with D possibly matching TRBD2 (6 bases). Looked up from germline, CDR1 is SGHDT and CDR2 is YYEEEE. The CDR3 is made up of 13 amino acids. V lost 2 bases, J lost 6 bases, and 9 bases lay in between. The CDR3 coding sequence is TGTGCCAGCAGCTTATTGGGGGGAAACATTCAGTACTTC. The encoded protein is CASSLLGGNIQYF.

This chain joins TRBV2 and TRBJ2-1, with D unresolved. Trimming removed 3 bases at V and 11 bases at J, with 11 bases between. The CDR3 totals 12 residues. Germline CDR1 SNHLY, CDR2 FYNNEI. CDR3 DNA sequence: TGTGCCAGCAGTGAGAGCGTCACCAAGCAGTTCTTC. Translated, it gives CASSESVTKQFF. Together with reference TRBV2 and TRBJ2-1, the CDR3 gives the full variable domain: EPEVTQTPSHQVTQMGQEVILRCVPISNHLYFYWYRQILGQKVEFLVSFYNNEISEKSEIFDDQFSVERPDGSNFTLKIRSTKLEDSAMYFCASSESVTKQFFGPGTRLTVL.

The chain couples TRBV7-2 to TRBJ1-2; TRBD1 matches at 7 bases. The V gene end was trimmed by 5 bases and the J gene end by 1 base; junction bases not matched to a gene: 13. The V gene's germline CDR1 is SGHTA and CDR2 FQGNSA. This CDR3 is built from 17 residues. The CDR3 reads CASSAPGQPAFNYGYTF. As DNA, the CDR3 is TGTGCCAGCAGCGCTCCGGGACAGCCAGCCTTTAACTATGGCTACACCTTC.

This clone was observed a few times. The chain combines TRBV6-1 with TRBJ1-1; D is undetermined. From germline, CDR1 is MNHNS and CDR2 SASEGT. The V end was cut by 6 bases, the J end by 2 bases, with 13 bases between. CDR3 length equals 14 residues. CDR3 protein: CASRLDQFNTEAFF. As DNA, the CDR3 is TGTGCCAGCAGGTTGGATCAATTCAACACTGAAGCTTTCTTT.

This rearrangement joins TRBV5-5 to TRBJ2-2, with D perhaps TRBD1 (6 bases). V was cut by 4 bases and J by 1 base, with 14 bases left in between. Germline CDR1 is SGHKS and CDR2 is YYEKEE (reference sequence). There are 16 residues in the CDR3. DNA of the CDR3: TGTGCCAGCAGCCTGGGGACAAGGGGGAACACCGGGGAGCTGTTTTTT. Its protein is CASSLGTRGNTGELFF.

V usage is TRBV4-2 and J usage is TRBJ2-3, with D unclear. V gave up 1 base and J gave up 14 bases, with 19 bases separating them. Germline CDR1 and CDR2: LGHNA and YNFKEQ. CDR3 size: 14 residues. CDR3 coding DNA: TGTGCCAGCAGCCAAGGGGTCCCGGACCAGTGGCGGTATTTT. Protein: CASSQGVPDQWRYF.